The 29 T cell receptor beta chains below come from one sample, sequenced in a study of OX40 agonist ivuxolimab in advanced cancers. Library method: the immunoSEQ multiplex PCR assay. The clones in this table, taken by TCRdb from immuneACCESS, are in-frame only. Not every clone is retained; where verified, under half of the shortfall comes from an unresolved V gene, and the cause of the rest is unknown. The sample table lists about 41,000 clones, around 80% of them with a count of one. The biggest ten clones account for about 2.4% of the sample. The specimen was CD4+ or CD8+ T cells sorted from blood, collected in a trial of the OX40 agonist ivuxolimab. Source of these receptors: an adult with an advanced solid tumor such as melanoma, head and neck, liver or kidney cancer.

This clone has just one count. At one end, the junction sequence differs from germline, possibly due to a read error. The chain combines TRBV10-3 with TRBJ1-1; D is undetermined. CDR1 and CDR2 (germline): ENHRY, SYGVKD. The CDR3 runs to 12 residues. This chain's CDR3 is CASSQRNTEAFF. As DNA, the CDR3 is TGTGCCAGCAGTCAGCGGAACACTGAAGCTTTCTTT.

The chain joins TRBV19 to TRBJ2-1; a weak D match, TRBD2 (5 bases). Trimming cost V 8 bases and J 1 base, with 18 bases left between them. CDR1 and CDR2 from the germline V gene are LNHDA and SQIVND (reference sequence). This CDR3 is 16 amino acids long. In DNA form, the CDR3 reads TGTGCCAGTGGCAGACTCCGGACGGGGTCCTACAATGAGCAGTTCTTC. Protein: CASGRLRTGSYNEQFF. Supplemented by reference TRBV19 and TRBJ2-1, the full variable domain reads DGGITQSPKYLFRKEGQNVTLSCEQNLNHDAMYWYRQDPGQGLRLIYYSQIVNDFQKGDIAEGYSVSREKKESFPLTVTSAQKNPTAFYLCASGRLRTGSYNEQFFGPGTRLTVL.

This clone was seen a single time. V gene TRBV19 combines with J gene TRBJ1-2; D gene ambiguous. Deletions cut 5 bases from V and 0 bases from J, with 13 bases between. The CDR3 loop spans 15 amino acids. In germline, CDR1 is LNHDA, CDR2 SQIVND (reference sequence). The CDR3 is CASSSRSPANYGYTF. The CDR3 DNA follows: TGTGCCAGTAGTTCCCGGTCCCCAGCTAACTATGGCTACACCTTC.

The chain links TRBV9 to TRBJ2-1; 7 bases line up with TRBD2. The CDR3 has 16 residues. J was trimmed by 4 bases and V by 0 bases; bases with no gene match: 7. CDR1 and CDR2 from the germline V gene are SGDLS and YYNGEE. The CDR3 DNA reads TGTGCCAGCAGCGTAGAATTAGCGGGTCATTACAATGAGCAGTTCTTC. Protein sequence: CASSVELAGHYNEQFF. Full variable domain (rest looked up from reference TRBV9 and TRBJ2-1): DSGVTQTPKHLITATGQRVTLRCSPRSGDLSVYWYQQSLDQGLQFLIQYYNGEERAKGNILERFSAQQFPDLHSELNLSSLELGDSALYFCASSVELAGHYNEQFFGPGTRLTVL.

The V gene is TRBV6-5, the J gene TRBJ1-6; maybe TRBD1 (5 bases). With 0 bases removed from V and 10 bases from J, the gap between germline ends came to 16 bases. Germline values: CDR1 MNHEY, CDR2 SVGAGI. This CDR3 spans 16 amino acids. The CDR3 is CASSYSYPGIMSPLHF. CDR3 DNA sequence: TGTGCCAGCAGTTACTCGTACCCAGGGATCATGTCACCCCTCCACTTT.

The chain links TRBV5-1 to TRBJ2-3; tentative D call: TRBD2 (7 bases). The CDR3 totals 16 residues. Per the germline V gene, CDR1 is SGHRS and CDR2 is YFSETQ. V lost 4 bases and J 4 bases, leaving 19 bases between the germline ends. The CDR3 nucleotides are TGCGCCAGCAGCCCCGGGACGGGGGGCGGTGCAGATACGCAGTATTTT. Translated: CASSPGTGGGADTQYF.

V and J are TRBV5-1 and TRBJ2-1; 10 positions agree with TRBD2. This CDR3 contains 15 residues. Germline V gives CDR1 SGHRS, CDR2 YFSETQ. The ends lost 2 bases at V and 5 bases at J; junction bases unmatched: 4. The CDR3 protein is CASSLTSGTNNEQFF. In DNA form, the CDR3 reads TGCGCCAGCAGCTTAACTAGCGGGACAAACAATGAGCAGTTCTTC.

The chain couples TRBV6-1 to TRBJ2-7; D remains unclear. This CDR3 region has 14 residues. CDR1 is MNHNS, CDR2 SASEGT, per germline. The V end was cut by 0 bases, the J end by 4 bases, with 10 bases between. In DNA, the CDR3 is TGTGCCAGCAGTGAAGCGCCCCGATATTACGAGCAGTACTTC. Protein product: CASSEAPRYYEQYF.

The chain couples TRBV5-1 to TRBJ2-7; tentatively, D is TRBD1 (6 bases). V dropped 4 bases and J dropped 3 bases, with 8 bases sitting between them. CDR1 SGHRS and CDR2 YFSETQ come from the germline V gene. The CDR3 contains 12 residues. CDR3 protein: CASSTGHYEQYF. CDR3 DNA sequence: TGCGCCAGCAGCACGGGACACTACGAGCAGTACTTC. The full variable domain, with the rest looked up from reference TRBV5-1 and TRBJ2-7, is KAGVTQTPRYLIKTRGQQVTLSCSPISGHRSVSWYQQTPGQGLQFLFEYFSETQRNKGNFPGRFSGRQFSNSRSEMNVSTLELGDSALYLCASSTGHYEQYFGPGTRLTVT.

This clone was detected only a few times. The chain couples TRBV2 to TRBJ2-3, with 10 bases matching TRBD2. With V trimmed by 4 bases and J by 0 bases, 25 bases remained unmatched. The germline CDR1 and CDR2 sequences are SNHLY and FYNNEI. CDR3 length: 23 amino acids. The CDR3 reads CASSVLGLAVPLSPLSSTDTQYF. The CDR3 nucleotides are TGTGCCAGCAGTGTTTTAGGACTAGCGGTACCTTTATCCCCTTTATCTAGCACAGATACGCAGTATTTT.

The rearrangement joins TRBV6-1 to TRBJ2-7; 10 positions agree with TRBD1. J lost 4 bases, V lost 4 bases, and 1 base had no gene match. Germline V gene lookup returns CDR1 MNHNS and CDR2 SASEGT. CDR3 length: 13 amino acids. This CDR3 reads CASSADRGYEQYF. The CDR3 DNA sequence: TGTGCCAGCAGTGCGGACAGGGGGTACGAGCAGTACTTC.

The rearrangement links TRBV19 to TRBJ1-1; TRBD1 might be the D (6 bases). This CDR3 comprises 15 residues. V shed 4 bases and J shed 3 bases, with 15 bases lying between them. The V gene's germline CDR1 is LNHDA and CDR2 SQIVND (reference sequence). The CDR3 here is CASSKSGAMDTEAFF. CDR3 DNA: TGTGCCAGTAGTAAGTCGGGGGCGATGGACACTGAAGCTTTCTTT.

This chain connects TRBV9 to TRBJ2-3, with TRBD2 matching over 12 bases. The CDR3 length is 16 residues. Trimming removed 2 bases from V and 1 base from J; junction bases left unmatched: 2. Germline V gene lookup returns CDR1 SGDLS and CDR2 YYNGEE. CDR3 in amino acids: CASSVRTSGGTDTQYF. In DNA, the CDR3 is TGTGCCAGCAGCGTCCGGACTAGCGGGGGCACAGATACGCAGTATTTT.

This chain joins TRBV7-3 and TRBJ2-7; D unclear. The V and J ends lost 5 bases and 3 bases respectively, with 20 bases between them. There are 16 residues in the CDR3. CDR1 SGHTA and CDR2 FQGTGA come from the germline V gene. CDR3 residues: CASSPSRAAEIYEQYF. The CDR3 region has the DNA TGTGCCAGCAGCCCGAGTCGAGCTGCTGAAATCTACGAGCAGTACTTC.

The sample holds a few counts of this clone. The chain recombines TRBV2 with TRBJ2-6, with D possibly TRBD2 on 5 matching bases. CDR1 is SNHLY, CDR2 FYNNEI, per germline. The CDR3 covers 15 residues. The germline V and J ends were trimmed by 4 bases and 0 bases, with 7 bases remaining between them. CDR3 protein: CASSVRGSGANVLTF. The CDR3 DNA sequence: TGTGCCAGCAGTGTCCGGGGCTCTGGGGCCAACGTCCTGACTTTC.

The gene calls are TRBV6-1 and TRBJ1-1; 9 bases are a match to TRBD1. CDR3 length equals 14 residues. Germline V gene sequence: CDR1 MNHNS, CDR2 SASEGT. The J segment lost 5 bases and the V segment lost 7 bases, leaving 8 bases of the junction unmatched. The CDR3 protein is CASTLGQGRTEAFF. CDR3 DNA: TGTGCCAGCACCCTCGGACAGGGGAGGACTGAAGCTTTCTTT.

V is TRBV6-1 and J is TRBJ2-6; D is unresolved. The CDR3 extends over 13 amino acids. CDR1 and CDR2 (germline): MNHNS, SASEGT. Trimming shortened V by 7 bases and J by 4 bases, and 8 bases separated the two germline ends. As DNA, the CDR3 is TGTGCCAGCAAAATAACCGGGGCCAACGTCCTGACTTTC. It specifies CASKITGANVLTF.

The chain joins TRBV19 to TRBJ1-5; a weak D match, TRBD1 (6 bases). V was shortened by 6 bases and J by 4 bases, with 16 bases between the two germline ends. Germline V gene sequence: CDR1 LNHDA, CDR2 SQIVND (reference sequence). This CDR3 has 15 amino acids. The CDR3 is CASRGGQALNQPQHF. CDR3 DNA sequence: TGTGCCAGTAGGGGGGGGCAGGCCCTTAATCAGCCCCAGCATTTT.

V gene TRBV29-1 combines with J gene TRBJ1-2; 7 positions match TRBD1. V lost 4 bases and J lost 8; bases outside the gene matches: 7. This CDR3 comprises 12 residues. Looked up from germline, CDR1 is SQVTM and CDR2 is ANQGSEA. The CDR3 DNA sequence: TGCAGCGTTGTCAACAGGGGAGGCGGCTACACCTTC. It specifies CSVVNRGGGYTF.

In regard to this clone: Within the sample, other DNA sequences also encode this same CDR3. This chain uses TRBV7-9 with TRBJ1-2; 8 positions match TRBD1. This CDR3 has 14 amino acids. The V gene end was trimmed by 2 bases and the J gene end by 5 bases; junction bases not matched to a gene: 4. Germline-derived CDR1 and CDR2 are SEHNR and FQNEAQ (reference sequence). Written as DNA, the CDR3 is TGTGCCAGCAGCTTACAGGGGGCAGGGTATGGCTACACCTTC. Its protein is CASSLQGAGYGYTF. The full variable domain, completed using reference TRBV7-9 and TRBJ1-2, is DTGVSQNPRHKITKRGQNVTFRCDPISEHNRLYWYRQTLGQGPEFLTYFQNEAQLEKSRLLSDRFSAERPKGSFSTLEIQRTEQGDSAMYLCASSLQGAGYGYTFGSGTRLTVV.

This chain links TRBV15 with TRBJ2-7; D perhaps matches TRBD1 (5 bases). Germline assignment: CDR1 LNHNV and CDR2 YYDKDF (reference sequence). The CDR3 runs 14 residues. V was clipped by 1 base and J by 2 bases, with 9 bases between them. The CDR3 DNA reads TGTGCCACCAGCAGAGGAACAGGTCCCTACGAGCAGTACTTC. Translation: CATSRGTGPYEQYF.

The V call is TRBV7-2, the J call TRBJ2-5, with unresolved D. With 5 bases removed from V and 7 bases from J, the gap between germline ends came to 8 bases. Looked up from germline, CDR1 is SGHTA and CDR2 is FQGNSA. The CDR3 loop spans 11 amino acids. The CDR3 nucleotides are TGTGCCAGCAGCCCCGATAGGACCCAGTACTTC. Translating it yields CASSPDRTQYF.

The chain couples TRBV5-6 to TRBJ2-3; TRBD1 might be the D (6 bases). With 3 bases removed from V and 2 bases from J, the gap between germline ends came to 16 bases. Germline assignment: CDR1 SGHDT and CDR2 YYEEEE. CDR3 length equals 16 residues. CDR3 in DNA: TGTGCCAGCAGCTGGAAACAGGGTCCTCTCACAGATACGCAGTATTTT. The encoded protein is CASSWKQGPLTDTQYF.

This clone appeared once. The rearrangement uses TRBV5-5 and TRBJ2-6; D ambiguous. Germline values: CDR1 SGHKS, CDR2 YYEKEE (reference sequence). V was cut by 2 bases and J by 3 bases, with 12 bases left in between. CDR3 size: 16 residues. CDR3 sequence (DNA): TGTGCCAGCAGCTTCTCTGGGTCTGGTGGGGCCAACGTCCTGACTTTC. This gives the protein CASSFSGSGGANVLTF.

The rearrangement links TRBV6-6 to TRBJ2-7; 7 bases agree with TRBD1. Germline V gives CDR1 MNHNY, CDR2 SVGAGI (reference sequence). The length of the CDR3 is 13 residues. Trimming at V came to 6 bases and at J to 5 bases, leaving 7 bases not matched to a gene. The CDR3 reads CASSFVGGDEQYF. In nucleotides, the CDR3 is TGTGCCAGCAGCTTTGTAGGGGGCGACGAGCAGTACTTC.

This clone was seen a single time. CDR3 sequence: CASSGGRYEQYF. The CDR3 DNA follows: TGTGCCAGCAGCGGGGGTAGATACGAGCAGTACTTC. The chain is built from TRBV7-8 and TRBJ2-7; D may correspond to TRBD1 or TRBD2 (5 bases each). The CDR3 runs to 12 residues. Trimming took off 5 bases at V and 4 bases at J, with 9 bases between the two ends. Germline CDR1 and CDR2: SGHVS and FQNEAQ.

V and J are TRBV5-1 and TRBJ2-7; TRBD1 aligns across 10 bases. Germline CDR1 and CDR2: SGHRS and YFSETQ. The CDR3 is 18 residues long. V dropped 2 bases and J dropped 3; count of bases not matched to a gene: 14. This CDR3 reads CASSFVNLPGQGNYEQYF. The CDR3 DNA follows: TGCGCCAGCAGCTTCGTCAATCTACCGGGACAGGGGAACTACGAGCAGTACTTC.

This chain connects TRBV12-5 to TRBJ1-1; D ambiguous. This CDR3 region has 13 residues. V dropped 7 bases and J dropped 1 base, with 10 bases sitting between them. Germline lookup yields CDR1 LGHNT and CDR2 FRNRAP. This chain's CDR3 is CASDPGGNTEAFF. CDR3 DNA: TGTGCTAGTGACCCAGGTGGGAACACTGAAGCTTTCTTT.

This clone was seen more than once but under ten times. The chain combines TRBV29-1 with TRBJ2-1, with no clear D. This CDR3 has 12 residues. Trimming pared 3 bases from V and 6 bases from J, leaving 9 bases between. Germline CDR1 and CDR2: SQVTM and ANQGSEA. CDR3 nucleotides: TGCAGCGTTGACTTTTCAGCCAATGAGCAGTTCTTC. It encodes CSVDFSANEQFF.